This entry features one TCR beta chain sequence. This clone occurred a few times. The target of this receptor is not known. Qualities for individual bases were not recorded, and no much larger clone is one base off. This entry is derived from a study of beta chain features in type 1 diabetes (dated by TCRdb to between 2017 and 2018). About the full investigation: Mean age, gender distribution, total cell number and subset yield were not different between patients and healthy donors. Across all samples, around 100 million sorted cells were examined, and cell number per subset correlated strongly with RNA yield. The study compared TCRB repertoires of sorted circulating CD4+ T cell subsets between recently diagnosed type 1 diabetes patients and matched healthy donors. Regulatory and stem cell-like memory subsets were isolated from only 8 patients and 8 healthy donors, whereas naive and central memory subsets came from all 30 or so donors.

The paper's findings and limits, for the study overall: Naive, central memory and regulatory TCRB repertoires appeared more similar among patients than among healthy donors. Because small numbers of individuals were included in the HLA sub-analyses, any influence of HLA type on TCRB rearrangement was left unresolved. Sequencing cDNA rather than genomic DNA could over-represent highly expressing activated cells, although activation and CD3 levels did not differ between groups. In all four CD4+ subsets, TCRB CDR3 length was moderately but significantly shorter in type 1 diabetes patients. Shorter templates might have been favored by PCR, but patient and control samples were amplified and corrected together, so both groups would have been affected equally by any skew. Patients with type 1 diabetes made fewer insertions and deleted more nucleotides at VDJ recombination sites, implying thymic rearrangement abnormalities.

Each donor gave one peripheral blood draw, averaging about 100 mL, which was collected into heparinised tubes. Using a panel that included CD45RO, CCR7, CD25, CD127, CD95 and CD27, naive, central memory, regulatory and stem cell-like memory CD4+ T cells were sorted on a BD FACSAria II. A purity above 95% was achieved for all sorted populations. Right away, PBMCs were isolated by Lymphoprep density gradient centrifugation and were stained directly, with no culture step. Samples were stained and sorted in pairs, with one healthy donor and one patient per experiment, so that batch effects were minimized. The entire isolated RNA was reverse transcribed using the High Capacity cDNA Reverse Transcription Kit, and thus expressed TCRB transcripts were sequenced. Deep immunoSEQ sequencing was performed on naive, central memory and regulatory T cell samples, with an average of around 3.5 million total reads per sample. Sorted cells were lysed in RLT buffer, and RNA was extracted using DNase-treated RNeasy Micro or Mini kits according to cell number. Each cell subset was processed on its own to prevent cross-contamination, while patient and healthy donor samples were processed together. TCRB sequences were amplified from cDNA with the immunoSEQ multiplex PCR, producing 87-bp fragments spanning the CDR3 region. Amplicons were sequenced on the Illumina HiSeq platform. Per the authors' processing: PCR bias was computationally corrected using synthetic template baselines, reads within Hamming distance 2 were collapsed, and singletons that could not be merged were discarded. Reads were aligned against IMGT so that V, D and J genes, CDR3 length and insertions or deletions at six rearrangement sites could be assigned. Within each subset, clonotype counts were normalized to the number of sorted cells before true diversity and Gini coefficients were calculated with the tcR R package. Repertoire sharing was quantified using the overlap coefficient calculated on TCRB nucleotide sequences. Out-of-frame TCRB sequences from naive cells were analyzed as a proxy for the pre-selection repertoire. The source is immuneACCESS, and TCRdb retained only in-frame sequences with V and J called. Part of the clones is not carried over; for the studies checked, unresolved V genes explain less than half of this, and the remainder is unexplained. Clone size and the V and J calls come from that table; the DNA yielded D and trimming. The sample yields about 660,000 clones; about an eighth were counted once. The top ten clones comprise 0.03% to 0.04% of the sample.

The sample consisted of naive CD4+ T cells from blood. The intended sense of this specimen's cell subset or site label: true naive CD4+ T cells. This TCR came from a man younger than 35 with type 1 diabetes.

The DNA sequence is given as TGCGCCAGCAGCCAAGACCTATTTCTAGCGGGCCCTGCGCAGTATTTT. It encodes CASSQDLFLAGPAQYF. The rearrangement combines TRBV4-1 with TRBJ2-3; 8 bases in the junction line up with TRBD2. Trimming takes 0 bases off V and 10 bases off J; junction bases not matched to a gene: 12. The CDR3 numbers 16 residues from cysteine through phenylalanine. The DNA shown is the 48-base CDR3, in frame from base 1. The germline V gene yields MGHRA for CDR1 and YSYEKL for CDR2.